This TCR beta chain was captured by sequencing in a study of cytomegalovirus exposure and HLA in healthy donors. Study-wide context: Of the donors genotyped, several hundred in all, about 81% fell in the Caucasian-associated ancestry cluster.

General study points: Clonal expansion was found to be greater in HLA-associated TCR beta chains than in equally common others in a later analysis.

With 60 Vbeta and 13 Jbeta primers, the PCR was carried out. Assay used: immunoSEQ multiplex PCR; TCRdb lists only in-frame clones, some missing. This table holds roughly 65,000 clones, around 62% found once. About this clone itself: Its specificity is not known.

This sequence was found in a man aged 40-50 years in good health and CMV-seropositive. The sequenced material came from PBMCs.

CDR3 loop: CASSLSAGTSGRGSYEQYF. The CDR3 nucleotides are TGCGCCAGCAGCTTGTCAGCCGGGACTAGCGGGAGGGGGTCCTACGAGCAGTACTTC. This chain uses TRBV4-3 with TRBJ2-5; 16 bases are shared with TRBD2. Near its end, the DNA agrees better with TRBJ2-7, so the J call may be wrong. CDR3 length: 19 amino acids. CDR1 LGHNA and CDR2 YSLEER come from the germline V gene.